This entry features one TCR beta chain sequence. This receptor's antigen is unknown. No qualities accompany the bases; no much larger clone lies one base away. This specimen comes from a study of preoperative IRX-2 immunotherapy in early breast cancer (dated 2019 in TCRdb). Taken from the germline V gene (reference sequence), the CDR1 and CDR2 loops are LNHDA and SQIVND. Counted from cysteine to phenylalanine, this CDR3 has 14 amino acids. Only the CDR3 part of the read is kept: 42 bases, read in frame from the first base. At the junction V is shortened by 3 bases and J by 3 bases, with 11 bases in between. The treatment or condition label here, explained by the study, means: preoperative locoregional IRX-2 cytokine immunotherapy. The samples were obtained from a phase Ib study in which preoperative, locoregional IRX-2 cytokine immunotherapy intended to prime immune responses was tested. Before surgery, IRX-2 was given to the donors, who were patients with early-stage breast cancer.

Receptor amplification or capture employed the immunoSEQ multiplex PCR assay. TCRdb limited this immuneACCESS table to in-frame rearrangements with V and J called. A share of clones is missing; checked studies link under half to unresolved V genes, and the rest is unexplained. This sample holds some 99,000 clones; 70% to 90% were observed only once. Clones ranked in the top ten supply roughly 1.9% of the sample. The rearrangement combines TRBV19 with TRBJ1-1; there is no confident call for the D gene. The input for sequencing was tumor tissue, taken after IRX-2 immunotherapy. The source of this sequence is a human donor with breast cancer. The DNA reads as follows: TGTGCCAGTAGTATGTATAGGGCGCACACTGAAGCTTTCTTT. This translates into CASSMYRAHTEAFF.